This T cell receptor beta chain appears in the sequencing data of a study of Ad26.COV2.S vaccination and SARS-CoV-2 variants. Study background: It was the COV1001 Ad26.COV2.S trial arm that included the donor.

Study conclusions and caveats: The analyses of TCR breadth and depth may have understated the size of total T cell responses.

V lost 1 base and J 6 bases, leaving 12 bases between the germline ends. The CDR3 runs to 15 residues. Germline loops: CDR1 SGHVS, CDR2 FNYEAQ. Regarding this clone: The antigen remains undetermined.

Using immunoSEQ multiplex PCR, the repertoire was profiled, and TCRdb retains in-frame clones only, with some absent. The sample has approximately 350,000 clones; around four fifths are singletons. Treatment indicated: around 19 received Ad26.COV2.S at low or high dose, single or two shots; about 5 received placebo; per-sample allocation not given. Day 63 after the first vaccine or placebo injection was the time point for sampling. An Ad26 vector expressing Wuhan-strain SARS-CoV-2 spike constituted the vaccine. This chain connects TRBV7-6 to TRBJ2-2; D is unclear. This sequence originates from a person between 18 and 65 years old who received the Ad26.COV2.S COVID-19 vaccine or a placebo. Sequenced here: peripheral blood, sampled in a trial of Ad26.COV2.S vaccine versus placebo. The CDR3 nucleotides read TGTGCCAGCAGCTTAGAAGCGATGGGCGCCGGGGAGCTGTTTTTT. Translation: CASSLEAMGAGELFF.